This is a list of T cell receptor beta chains from one sample in a study of blood T cell repertoires in COVID-19. Sequencing was performed with immunoSEQ multiplex PCR; in TCRdb, only in-frame clones are kept and a portion is missing. The table has approximately 350,000 clones, about 89% seen once. Sequencing was performed on peripheral blood. These receptors all come from a woman in her thirties with COVID-19, enrolled during active disease. CDR3s leave out the opening cysteine and the closing phenylalanine or tryptophan. The order of the fields is CDR3 protein, J gene, V gene, clone size. Clone size, where shown, is once, few, many, or a class for clones that have expanded.

CDR3: ASSLQRETRDEQF; J: TRBJ2-1; V: TRBV27; size: NA
CDR3: ASSEKVGGSSNQPQH; J: TRBJ1-5; V: TRBV6-1; size: NA
CDR3: ASSLKSGGWSLGTEAF; J: TRBJ1-1; V: TRBV7-8; size: NA
CDR3: ASSLWADRGRGYT; J: TRBJ1-2; V: TRBV27; size: NA
CDR3: ASSYTRGGVSDEQF; J: TRBJ2-1; V: TRBV7-2; size: NA
CDR3: ASSSARLAGINEQF; J: TRBJ2-1; V: TRBV6-5; size: NA
CDR3: ASSENRGEAF; J: TRBJ1-1; V: TRBV2; size: NA
CDR3: ASSRNEQF; J: TRBJ2-1; V: TRBV12-1; size: once
CDR3: ASSSTPPGTGFTDTQY; J: TRBJ2-3; V: TRBV27; size: NA
CDR3: ATSDAGLAENNEQF; J: TRBJ2-1; V: TRBV24-1; size: few
CDR3: ASSEDGYTGELF; J: TRBJ2-2; V: TRBV6-4; size: NA
CDR3: ASSQAARGSGYT; J: TRBJ1-2; V: TRBV4-3; size: NA
CDR3: ASSLDRGTGYGYT; J: TRBJ1-2; V: TRBV4-1; size: NA
CDR3: ASSTGQGIVDTQY; J: TRBJ2-3; V: TRBV19; size: NA
CDR3: ASSFLDEQY; J: TRBJ2-7; V: TRBV5-4; size: NA
CDR3: ASRTGPNEKLF; J: TRBJ1-4; V: TRBV2; size: NA
CDR3: ASSFEGARQPQH; J: TRBJ1-5; V: TRBV12-1; size: once
CDR3: ATSRTASRDTQY; J: TRBJ2-3; V: TRBV15; size: NA
CDR3: ASSAHTQGAAF; J: TRBJ1-1; V: TRBV12-3/TRBV12-4; size: once
CDR3: ASSLANRETQY; J: TRBJ2-5; V: TRBV7-9; size: once
CDR3: ASSQDFRPGSGANVLT; J: TRBJ2-6; V: TRBV4-3; size: once
CDR3: ASSYVGGGNTEAF; J: TRBJ1-1; V: TRBV6-5; size: NA
CDR3: ASSDKGRFTTTYNEQF; J: TRBJ2-1; V: TRBV25-1; size: NA
CDR3: ASSLVSGSEAF; J: TRBJ1-1; V: TRBV11-2; size: NA
CDR3: ASSPGTGGLGGYEQY; J: TRBJ2-7; V: TRBV6-2/TRBV6-3; size: once
CDR3: SVEKQGQETQY; J: TRBJ2-5; V: TRBV29-1; size: NA